Shown below are 32 T cell receptor beta chains from a single sample sequenced in a study of shared clonotypes between healthy human individuals. Sequenced by immunoSEQ multiplex PCR; TCRdb stores in-frame clones only, minus some. The sample consists of around 980,000 clones, about four fifths of them appearing once. The sequenced sample was memory CD4+ T cells from PBMCs. Subset meaning: CD45RA-negative fraction. These receptors came from a man younger than 35 in good health. Some clones in this sample may be carry-over from other donors' samples.

This chain links TRBV29-1 with TRBJ2-7; TRBD2 might be the D (6 bases). Trimming removed 4 bases from V and 1 base from J, with 11 bases in between. CDR1 and CDR2 (germline): SQVTM, ANQGSEA. The CDR3 sequence is 13 residues long. CDR3 residues: CSVAREWSYEQYF. DNA for the CDR3: TGCAGCGTTGCCCGGGAGTGGTCCTACGAGCAGTACTTC.

This chain joins TRBV7-2 and TRBJ1-2; no clear D gene. The CDR3 has 16 amino acids. V dropped 2 bases and J dropped 4 bases, with 17 bases sitting between them. Germline values: CDR1 SGHTA, CDR2 FQGNSA. The CDR3 region is CASSLYYRSLGYGYTF. The CDR3 bases are TGTGCCAGCAGCTTATATTATCGCAGCCTAGGCTATGGCTACACCTTC.

V is TRBV6-1 and J is TRBJ2-1, with 9 bases aligning to TRBD1. V lost 6 bases to trimming and J lost 2 bases; unmatched junction nucleotides: 5. The length of the CDR3 is 15 residues. CDR1 is MNHNS, CDR2 SASEGT, per germline. Here the CDR3 DNA reads TGTGCCAGCAGGGTGGACAGGGGAGCCTACAATGAGCAGTTCTTC. Protein: CASRVDRGAYNEQFF.

This chain connects TRBV9 to TRBJ2-7, with D perhaps given as TRBD1 or TRBD2 (5 bases each). V lost 5 bases to trimming and J lost 4 bases, with 16 bases between them. Looked up from germline, CDR1 is SGDLS and CDR2 is YYNGEE. The CDR3 length is 14 residues. The CDR3 here is CASSEGRSRYEQYF. The CDR3 DNA follows: TGTGCCAGCAGTGAGGGACGGTCTAGGTACGAGCAGTACTTC.

CDR3 DNA: TGTGCCAGCAGTGTCGCTAGCGGGTGGCCCAATGAGCAGTTCTTC. Residues: CASSVASGWPNEQFF. The chain employs TRBV6-1 and TRBJ2-1, with 8 bases aligning to TRBD2. V dropped 4 bases and J dropped 6; count of bases not matched to a gene: 8. The CDR3 has 15 amino acids. CDR1 is MNHNS, CDR2 SASEGT, per germline.

The chain couples TRBV7-2 to TRBJ1-1; no definite D call. The CDR3 is 14 amino acids. Germline loops: CDR1 SGHTA, CDR2 FQGNSA. Trimming stripped 4 bases from V and 6 bases from J, with 15 bases between. Here the CDR3 DNA reads TGTGCCAGCAGCTCCAGTGCCCGATCCGCTGAAGCTTTCTTT. It translates to CASSSSARSAEAFF.

This rearrangement joins TRBV7-2 to TRBJ2-7; TRBD2 agrees at 9 bases. The trim removed 1 base at V and 1 base at J, leaving 2 bases unmatched. Germline CDR1 is SGHTA and CDR2 is FQGNSA. The CDR3 totals 15 residues. In DNA form, the CDR3 reads TGTGCCAGCAGCTTAGAGGCGGGAGGGTCCTACGAGCAGTACTTC. It is translated as CASSLEAGGSYEQYF.

The V call is TRBV7-3, the J call TRBJ2-1, with 7 bases aligning to TRBD1. V trimming: 1 base; J trimming: 4 bases; junction bases outside the gene matches: 7. The CDR3 covers 16 residues. CDR1 SGHTA and CDR2 FQGTGA come from the germline V gene. The CDR3 protein is CASSLIRDSNYNEQFF. CDR3 nucleotides: TGTGCCAGCAGCTTAATCCGGGACAGCAATTACAATGAGCAGTTCTTC.

V is TRBV7-3 and J is TRBJ2-7; 15 bases agree with TRBD2. This CDR3 contains 19 residues. Losses at the gene ends were 0 bases for V and 5 bases for J; bases not matched to a gene: 11. CDR1 and CDR2 (germline): SGHTA, FQGTGA. This CDR3 reads CASSLTSLGTSGRSDEQYF. CDR3 DNA sequence: TGTGCCAGCAGCTTAACGTCACTTGGGACTAGCGGGAGGAGCGACGAGCAGTACTTC. The full variable domain, with the rest looked up from reference TRBV7-3 and TRBJ2-7, is GAGVSQTPSNKVTEKGKYVELRCDPISGHTALYWYRQSLGQGPEFLIYFQGTGAADDSGLPNDRFFAVRPEGSVSTLKIQRTERGDSAVYLCASSLTSLGTSGRSDEQYFGPGTRLTVT.

This sequence joins TRBV7-9 and TRBJ2-7; a weak D match, TRBD2 (5 bases). Germline assignment: CDR1 SEHNR and CDR2 FQNEAQ (reference sequence). V was cut by 1 base and J by 1 base, with 17 bases left in between. CDR3 length: 17 residues. The DNA of the CDR3 is TGTGCCAGCAGCTTAGGGCCCACGGGAATTGTGTCCTACGAGCAGTACTTC. This sequence encodes CASSLGPTGIVSYEQYF.

The chain links TRBV27 to TRBJ2-3; D gene unclear. V was cut by 1 base and J by 0 bases, with 5 bases left in between. This CDR3 contains 14 residues. The V gene's germline CDR1 is MNHEY and CDR2 SMNVEV (reference sequence). CDR3: CASSLLASTDTQYF. The DNA of the CDR3 is TGTGCCAGCAGTTTATTGGCTAGCACAGATACGCAGTATTTT.

The chain uses TRBV2 and TRBJ1-1, with D possibly TRBD1 on 5 matching bases. Germline lookup yields CDR1 SNHLY and CDR2 FYNNEI. The V end was cut by 1 base, the J end by 4 bases, with 13 bases between. The CDR3 is 15 amino acids. The CDR3 bases are TGTGCCAGCAGTGAAGAAGTCAGGGTAGGCACTGAAGCTTTCTTT. Translating it yields CASSEEVRVGTEAFF.

The J gene is TRBJ1-2, the V gene TRBV7-3, with D unresolved. V was cut by 2 bases and J by 4 bases, with 17 bases left in between. Germline CDR1 reads SGHTA; CDR2 reads FQGTGA. This CDR3 region has 16 residues. The CDR3 here is CASSLQPTDVSYGYTF. The CDR3 coding sequence is TGTGCCAGCAGCTTACAGCCTACAGACGTGAGCTATGGCTACACCTTC.

Comment on this clone: The sample contains more than one DNA sequence encoding this CDR3. V and J are TRBV6-5 and TRBJ2-7, with D tentatively TRBD1 (6 bases). Germline CDR1 MNHEY, CDR2 SVGAGI. This CDR3 has 14 residues. V lost 5 bases to trimming and J lost 3 bases, with 14 bases between them. The CDR3 loop is CASSRQAEDYEQYF. Written as DNA, the CDR3 is TGTGCCAGCAGTAGACAGGCTGAGGACTACGAGCAGTACTTC.

The V and J genes are TRBV27 and TRBJ1-2, with D uncertain. The germline V gene has CDR1 MNHEY and CDR2 SMNVEV (reference sequence). V was trimmed by 5 bases and J by 2 bases, leaving 15 bases between them. This CDR3 spans 15 amino acids. The CDR3 DNA reads as TGTGCCAGCAGTCCCCAGTCGAGACCCAACTATGGCTACACCTTC. Amino acid sequence: CASSPQSRPNYGYTF.

J is TRBJ2-1 and V is TRBV11-1, with 8 bases that match TRBD2. The V gene end was trimmed by 5 bases and the J gene end by 4 bases; junction bases not matched to a gene: 7. CDR3 length: 15 residues. CDR1 and CDR2 (germline): SGHAT, FQDESV (reference sequence). DNA for the CDR3: TGTGCCAGCAGCCTGCTAGCGGGTGGTTACAATGAGCAGTTCTTC. Encoded protein: CASSLLAGGYNEQFF.

On this clone itself: A far larger clone lies a single base away; this is likely a read error. The chain combines TRBV27 with TRBJ2-7; D is unresolved. Germline-derived CDR1 and CDR2 are MNHEY and SMNVEV (reference sequence). Trimming removed 1 base from V and 1 base from J, with 11 bases in between. The CDR3 contains 15 residues. DNA for the CDR3: TGTGCCAGCAGTTTATTCGCACAGTGTTCCTACGAGCAGTACTTC. Protein product: CASSLFAQCSYEQYF.

The gene calls are TRBV7-9 and TRBJ1-4, with TRBD1 matching 7 bases. The CDR3 runs to 15 residues. CDR1 and CDR2 from the germline V gene are SEHNR and FQNEAQ (reference sequence). The ends lost 5 bases at V and 1 base at J; junction bases unmatched: 4. CDR3 region: CASSRNRGTNEKLFF. CDR3 coding DNA: TGTGCCAGCAGCCGAAACAGGGGAACTAATGAAAAACTGTTTTTT. Variable domain in full (rest from reference TRBV7-9 and TRBJ1-4): DTGVSQNPRHKITKRGQNVTFRCDPISEHNRLYWYRQTLGQGPEFLTYFQNEAQLEKSRLLSDRFSAERPKGSFSTLEIQRTEQGDSAMYLCASSRNRGTNEKLFFGSGTQLSVL.

The DNA of the CDR3 is TGTGCCAGCAGCAGAACTAGCGGGAGATACAATGAGCAGTTCTTC. Protein: CASSRTSGRYNEQFF. The chain employs TRBV2 and TRBJ2-1; the match to TRBD2 covers 11 bases. The CDR3 runs to 15 residues. With V trimmed by 6 bases and J by 4 bases, 5 bases remained unmatched. Germline values: CDR1 SNHLY, CDR2 FYNNEI.

The genes are TRBV7-7 and TRBJ2-2; no firm D call. Trimming removed 2 bases at V and 4 bases at J, with 5 bases between. Germline V gives CDR1 SSHAT, CDR2 FNYEAQ (reference sequence). The CDR3 contains 13 residues. The CDR3 loop is CASSLLGTGELFF. The CDR3 region has the DNA TGTGCCAGCAGCTTATTGGGCACCGGGGAGCTGTTTTTT. The full variable domain, rest sourced from reference TRBV7-7 and TRBJ2-2, is GAGVSQSPRYKVTKRGQDVTLRCDPISSHATLYWYQQALGQGPEFLTYFNYEAQPDKSGLPSDRFSAERPEGSISTLTIQRTEQRDSAMYRCASSLLGTGELFFGEGSRLTVL.

The chain combines TRBV11-2 with TRBJ1-3; 8 nucleotides line up with TRBD1. The CDR3 sequence is 16 residues long. The ends lost 3 bases at V and 2 bases at J; junction bases unmatched: 6. In germline, CDR1 is SGHAT, CDR2 FQNNGV. CDR3 in amino acids: CASSFKAGGAGNTIYF. CDR3 DNA: TGTGCCAGCAGCTTTAAGGCAGGGGGCGCTGGAAACACCATATATTTT.

On this clone itself: The sample has other DNA sequences that encode this CDR3 too. The chain recombines TRBV6-4 with TRBJ1-2, with TRBD1 matching over 9 bases. Germline values: CDR1 MRHNA, CDR2 SNTAGT. The CDR3 is made up of 13 amino acids. Trimming took 2 bases from V and 5 from J; bases not matched to a gene: 0. CDR3 sequence (DNA): TGTGCCAGCAGTGACGGGACAGGGTATGGCTACACCTTC. It codes for CASSDGTGYGYTF.

CDR3 DNA sequence: TGTGCCAGCTCCCCTCCCGGGACAGCCGGAAACACCATATATTTT. The encoded protein is CASSPPGTAGNTIYF. The chain joins TRBV18 to TRBJ1-3; TRBD1 matches 7 bases. There are 15 residues in the CDR3. Germline V lookup: CDR1 KGHSH, CDR2 LQKENI. V lost 6 bases and J lost 4; bases outside the gene matches: 9.

This clone was observed a single time. V usage is TRBV2 and J usage is TRBJ2-6; no clear D. The CDR3 runs to 19 residues. CDR1 is SNHLY and CDR2 is FYNNEI in the germline V gene. The germline V and J ends were trimmed by 6 bases and 0 bases, with 21 bases remaining between them. CDR3 sequence: CASRPRSGGRGSGANVLTF. CDR3 bases: TGTGCCAGCAGGCCGCGGTCGGGCGGTCGAGGCTCTGGGGCCAACGTCCTGACTTTC.

The chain has TRBV5-4 and TRBJ1-4, with a tentative D call TRBD1 (5 bases). Trimming stripped 4 bases from V and 3 bases from J, with 10 bases between. Looked up from germline, CDR1 is SGHNT and CDR2 is YYREEE (reference sequence). The CDR3 sequence is 14 residues long. The CDR3 region is CASSPSTANEKLFF. The CDR3, as DNA: TGTGCCAGCAGCCCGTCGACAGCTAATGAAAAACTGTTTTTT.

V gene TRBV18 combines with J gene TRBJ2-5; a possible D gene is TRBD2 (6 bases). V lost 3 bases, J lost 2 bases, and 10 bases lay in between. From germline, CDR1 is KGHSH and CDR2 LQKENI. The CDR3 is 14 residues long. In DNA, the CDR3 is TGTGCCAGCTCACCTCCCCGGGGGCAAGAGACCCAGTACTTC. It is translated as CASSPPRGQETQYF.

The rearrangement links TRBV2 to TRBJ1-1; unclear D gene. The CDR3 is 13 amino acids. V was shortened by 8 bases and J by 0 bases, with 10 bases between the two germline ends. CDR1 SNHLY and CDR2 FYNNEI come from the germline V gene. Written as DNA, the CDR3 is TGTGCCAGCCACACAGAGCTGAACACTGAAGCTTTCTTT. Protein product: CASHTELNTEAFF.

The chain couples TRBV2 to TRBJ2-2; D gene unclear. Germline V gene sequence: CDR1 SNHLY, CDR2 FYNNEI. The CDR3 runs 11 residues. Trimming shortened V by 2 bases and J by 7 bases, and 2 bases separated the two germline ends. The CDR3 reads CASSEYGELFF. In nucleotides, the CDR3 is TGTGCCAGCAGTGAATACGGGGAGCTGTTTTTT.

V gene TRBV10-1 combines with J gene TRBJ1-2; possible D gene TRBD1, 6 bases. CDR1 and CDR2 from the germline V gene are WNHNN and SYGVQD (reference sequence). The CDR3 runs 16 residues. The V and J ends lost 8 bases and 2 bases respectively, with 21 bases between them. CDR3 DNA: TGCGCCAGCTGGGGGCAGGCACTGATAACCAACTATGGCTACACCTTC. The encoded protein is CASWGQALITNYGYTF.

The V call is TRBV5-4, the J call TRBJ1-2; TRBD1 is a possible D gene (5 bases). CDR3 size: 14 residues. The V and J ends lost 4 bases and 2 bases respectively, with 12 bases between them. Per the germline V gene, CDR1 is SGHNT and CDR2 is YYREEE (reference sequence). The CDR3 loop is CASSTGQRNYGYTF. The CDR3 nucleotides are TGTGCCAGCAGCACCGGACAAAGGAACTATGGCTACACCTTC.

The chain uses TRBV28 and TRBJ2-7, with 9 bases identical to TRBD1. The CDR3 extends over 15 amino acids. J lost 3 bases, V lost 6 bases, and 9 bases had no gene match. CDR1 and CDR2 from the germline V gene are MDHEN and SYDVKM. The CDR3 protein is CASSAGQGGNYEQYF. For the CDR3, the DNA is TGTGCCAGCAGCGCGGGACAGGGAGGGAACTACGAGCAGTACTTC.

The rearrangement links TRBV13 to TRBJ2-2; D might be TRBD1 (6 bases). The CDR3 covers 15 residues. Germline V gives CDR1 PRHDT, CDR2 FYEKMQ (reference sequence). Trimming cost V 8 bases and J 3 bases, with 16 bases left between them. CDR3 protein: CASVEMGQDTGELFF. CDR3 DNA: TGTGCCAGCGTAGAGATGGGACAAGACACCGGGGAGCTGTTTTTT. The full variable domain, with the rest looked up from reference TRBV13 and TRBJ2-2, is AAGVIQSPRHLIKEKRETATLKCYPIPRHDTVYWYQQGPGQDPQFLISFYEKMQSDKGSIPDRFSAQQFSDYHSELNMSSLELGDSALYFCASVEMGQDTGELFFGEGSRLTVL.